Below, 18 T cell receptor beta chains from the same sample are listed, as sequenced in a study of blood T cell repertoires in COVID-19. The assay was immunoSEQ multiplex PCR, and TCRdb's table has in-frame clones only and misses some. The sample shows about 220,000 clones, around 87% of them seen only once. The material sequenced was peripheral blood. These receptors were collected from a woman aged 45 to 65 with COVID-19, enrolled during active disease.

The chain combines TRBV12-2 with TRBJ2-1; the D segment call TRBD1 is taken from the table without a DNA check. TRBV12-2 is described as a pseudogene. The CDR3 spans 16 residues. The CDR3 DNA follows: TGTGCAAGTCGCTTAGGTACAGGGTCCGATCTGGATGAGCAGTTCTTC. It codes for CASRLGTGSDLDEQFF.

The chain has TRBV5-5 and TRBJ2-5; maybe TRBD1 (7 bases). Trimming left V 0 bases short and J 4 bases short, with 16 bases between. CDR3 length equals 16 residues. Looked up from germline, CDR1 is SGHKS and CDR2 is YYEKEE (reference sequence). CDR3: CASSLGDLGGSETQYF. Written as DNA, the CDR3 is TGTGCCAGCAGCTTGGGGGACTTAGGGGGCTCAGAGACCCAGTACTTC.

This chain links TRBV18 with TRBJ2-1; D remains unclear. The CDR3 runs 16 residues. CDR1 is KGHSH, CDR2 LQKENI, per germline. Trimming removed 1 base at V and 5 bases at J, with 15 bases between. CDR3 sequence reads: CASSPRRLDSHNEQFF. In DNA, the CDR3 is TGTGCCAGCTCACCACGCCGACTGGATAGTCACAATGAGCAGTTCTTC.

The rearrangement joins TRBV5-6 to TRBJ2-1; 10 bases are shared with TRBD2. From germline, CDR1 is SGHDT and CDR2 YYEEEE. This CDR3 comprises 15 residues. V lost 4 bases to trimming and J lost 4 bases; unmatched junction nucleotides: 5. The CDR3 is CASSTLAGRYNEQFF. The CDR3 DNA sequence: TGTGCCAGCAGCACACTAGCGGGGAGGTACAATGAGCAGTTCTTC.

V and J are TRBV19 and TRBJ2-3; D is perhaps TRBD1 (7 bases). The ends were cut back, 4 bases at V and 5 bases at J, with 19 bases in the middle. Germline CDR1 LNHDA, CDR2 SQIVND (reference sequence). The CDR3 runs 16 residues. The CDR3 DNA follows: TGTGCCAGTAGTAGGAGAACAGGGGTGGGGGGAGATACGCAGTATTTT. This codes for CASSRRTGVGGDTQYF.

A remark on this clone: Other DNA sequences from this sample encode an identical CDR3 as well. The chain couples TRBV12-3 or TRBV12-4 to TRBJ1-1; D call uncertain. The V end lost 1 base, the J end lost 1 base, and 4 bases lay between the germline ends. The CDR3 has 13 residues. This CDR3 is CASSLGGNTEAFF. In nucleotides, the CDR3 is TGTGCCAGCAGTTTAGGCGGGAACACTGAAGCTTTCTTT.

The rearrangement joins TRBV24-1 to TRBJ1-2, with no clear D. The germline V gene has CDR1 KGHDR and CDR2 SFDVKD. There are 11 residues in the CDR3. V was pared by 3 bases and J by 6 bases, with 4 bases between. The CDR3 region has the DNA TGTGCCACCAGTGATAGAGATGGCTACACCTTC. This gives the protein CATSDRDGYTF.

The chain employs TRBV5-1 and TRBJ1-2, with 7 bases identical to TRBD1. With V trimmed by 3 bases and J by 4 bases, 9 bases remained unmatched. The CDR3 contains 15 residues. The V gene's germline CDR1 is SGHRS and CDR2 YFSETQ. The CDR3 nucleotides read TGCGCCAGCAGCTACGCCCCCGGGACAGCCTATGGCTACACCTTC. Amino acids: CASSYAPGTAYGYTF. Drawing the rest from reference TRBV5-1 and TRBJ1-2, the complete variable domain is KAGVTQTPRYLIKTRGQQVTLSCSPISGHRSVSWYQQTPGQGLQFLFEYFSETQRNKGNFPGRFSGRQFSNSRSEMNVSTLELGDSALYLCASSYAPGTAYGYTFGSGTRLTVV.

The CDR3 sequence: CASSSLWTASNTEAFF. In nucleotides, the CDR3 is TGTGCCAGCAGCTCCCTCTGGACAGCTTCAAACACTGAAGCTTTCTTT. This sequence joins TRBV7-9 and TRBJ1-1, with D perhaps matching TRBD1 (6 bases). This CDR3 contains 16 residues. Germline CDR1 reads SEHNR; CDR2 reads FQNEAQ (reference sequence). V shed 4 bases and J shed 2 bases, with 17 bases lying between them.

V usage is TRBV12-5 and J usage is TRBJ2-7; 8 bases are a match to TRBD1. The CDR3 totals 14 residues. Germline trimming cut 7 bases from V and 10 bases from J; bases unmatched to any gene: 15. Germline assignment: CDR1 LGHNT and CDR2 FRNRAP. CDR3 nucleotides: TGTGCTAGTGAAAGGGACAGGATTATTGGAGTCCAGTACTTC. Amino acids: CASERDRIIGVQYF.

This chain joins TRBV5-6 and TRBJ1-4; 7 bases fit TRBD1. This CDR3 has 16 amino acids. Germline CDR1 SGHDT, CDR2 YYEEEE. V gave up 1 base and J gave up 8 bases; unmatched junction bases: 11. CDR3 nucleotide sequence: TGTGCCAGCAGCTTGTGGGGTACAGGGGTGGTCGAAAAACTGTTTTTT. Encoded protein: CASSLWGTGVVEKLFF. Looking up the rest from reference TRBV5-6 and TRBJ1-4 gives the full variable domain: DAGVTQSPTHLIKTRGQQVTLRCSPKSGHDTVSWYQQALGQGPQFIFQYYEEEERQRGNFPDRFSGHQFPNYSSELNVNALLLGDSALYLCASSLWGTGVVEKLFFGSGTQLSVL.

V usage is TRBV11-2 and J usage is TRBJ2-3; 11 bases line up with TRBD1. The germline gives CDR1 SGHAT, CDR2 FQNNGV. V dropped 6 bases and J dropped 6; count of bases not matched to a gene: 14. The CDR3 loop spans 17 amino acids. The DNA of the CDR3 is TGTGCCAGCAGTTATAGGAGCGGGACAGGGGGTCAGGATACGCAGTATTTT. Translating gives CASSYRSGTGGQDTQYF. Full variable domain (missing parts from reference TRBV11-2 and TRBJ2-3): EAGVAQSPRYKIIEKRQSVAFWCNPISGHATLYWYQQILGQGPKLLIQFQNNGVVDDSQLPKDRFSAERLKGVDSTLKIQPAKLEDSAVYLCASSYRSGTGGQDTQYFGPGTRLTVL.

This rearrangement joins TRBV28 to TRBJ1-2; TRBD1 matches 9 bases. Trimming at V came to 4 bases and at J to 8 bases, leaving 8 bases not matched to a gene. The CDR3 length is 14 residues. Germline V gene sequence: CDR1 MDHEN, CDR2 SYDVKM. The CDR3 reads CASSSTGTGSGYTF. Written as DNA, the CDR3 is TGTGCCAGCAGTTCCACCGGGACAGGGTCGGGCTACACCTTC.

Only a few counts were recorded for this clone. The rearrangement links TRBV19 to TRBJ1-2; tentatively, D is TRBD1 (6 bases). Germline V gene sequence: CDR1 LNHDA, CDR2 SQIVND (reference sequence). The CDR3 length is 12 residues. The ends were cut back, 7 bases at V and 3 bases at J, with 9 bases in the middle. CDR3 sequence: CASKGVYYGYTF. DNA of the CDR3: TGTGCCAGTAAGGGGGTCTACTATGGCTACACCTTC. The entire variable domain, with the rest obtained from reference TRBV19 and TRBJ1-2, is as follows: DGGITQSPKYLFRKEGQNVTLSCEQNLNHDAMYWYRQDPGQGLRLIYYSQIVNDFQKGDIAEGYSVSREKKESFPLTVTSAQKNPTAFYLCASKGVYYGYTFGSGTRLTVV.

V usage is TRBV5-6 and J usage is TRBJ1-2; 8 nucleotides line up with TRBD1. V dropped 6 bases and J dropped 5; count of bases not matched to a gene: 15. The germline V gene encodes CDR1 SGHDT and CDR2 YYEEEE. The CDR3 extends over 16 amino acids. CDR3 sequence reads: CASTGAGTGYFYGYTF. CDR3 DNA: TGTGCCAGCACTGGTGCCGGGACAGGATACTTTTATGGCTACACCTTC.

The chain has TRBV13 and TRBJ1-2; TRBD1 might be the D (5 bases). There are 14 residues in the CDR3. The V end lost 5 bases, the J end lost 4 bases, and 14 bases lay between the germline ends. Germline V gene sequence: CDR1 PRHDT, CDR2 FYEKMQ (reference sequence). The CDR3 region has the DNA TGTGCCAGCAGCAGCAGGGTTAGCTTCTATGGCTACACCTTC. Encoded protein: CASSSRVSFYGYTF.

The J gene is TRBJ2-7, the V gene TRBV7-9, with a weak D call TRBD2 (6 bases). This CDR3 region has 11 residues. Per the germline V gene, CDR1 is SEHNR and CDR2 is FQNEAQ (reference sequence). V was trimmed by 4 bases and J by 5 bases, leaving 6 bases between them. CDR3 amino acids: CASSSGDEQYF. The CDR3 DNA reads TGTGCCAGCAGCTCGGGGGACGAGCAGTACTTC.

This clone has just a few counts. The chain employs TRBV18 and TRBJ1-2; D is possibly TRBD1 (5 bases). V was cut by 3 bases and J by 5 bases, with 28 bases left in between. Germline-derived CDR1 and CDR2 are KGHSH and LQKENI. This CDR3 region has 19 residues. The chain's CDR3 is CASSPTSSPGKALWYGYTF. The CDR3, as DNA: TGTGCCAGCTCACCTACCTCCTCGCCAGGGAAGGCTCTTTGGTATGGCTACACCTTC.